This TCR beta chain is from a study of T cells of healthy individuals. TCRdb reprocessed the 5' RACE reads via MiXCR and lists one record per CDR3 protein. This sample carries more than 85,000 distinct CDR3 sequences, approximately 15% of them seen once, and the ten largest clones take around 6.5%. The CDR3 covers 15 residues. The junction had 14 bases not matched to a gene; V was cut back by 8 bases and J by 5 bases. Germline V lookup: CDR1 MNHEY, CDR2 SMNVEV (reference sequence). This clonotype was seen only a few times. The sequence was obtained from a human donor in good health. This chain connects TRBV27 to TRBJ2-7; the match to TRBD1 covers 8 bases. The CDR3 nucleotides read TGTGCCAGCCGGGACAGGACCTCCCGGGTCAACGAGCAGTACTTC. Translating gives CASRDRTSRVNEQYF.